The T cell receptor beta chain under discussion was sequenced for a study of control samples from healthy donors and cancer patients. Repertoires were generated with immunoSEQ multiplex PCR, while TCRdb's copy carries only in-frame clones and drops some. The data contain 98,000 or so clones, approximately 80% of them singletons. The TCR comes from a woman aged 25 to 39 in good health. The source material was blood.

The CDR3 DNA is TGTGCCAGCAGCTCGAATACAGGGTTAGGAGAGACCCAGTACTTC. This gives the protein CASSSNTGLGETQYF. The chain has TRBV7-9 and TRBJ2-5; perhaps TRBD1 as D (6 bases). Germline V gives CDR1 SEHNR, CDR2 FQNEAQ (reference sequence). CDR3 length: 15 amino acids. V was pared by 4 bases and J by 4 bases, with 16 bases between.